This entry concerns a single T cell receptor (beta chain). The data were taken from a study of blood T cell repertoires in COVID-19. Profiling relied on immunoSEQ multiplex PCR, and the TCRdb table lists in-frame clones only, not all of them. This sample has fewer than 400,000 clones; around 90% occur once, and the top ten carry 8.5% to 10%. V dropped 3 bases and J dropped 3; count of bases not matched to a gene: 4. This CDR3 comprises 14 residues. In germline, CDR1 is SQVTM, CDR2 ANQGSEA. Input material: PBMCs or T cells enriched from blood (not recorded which). The V gene is TRBV29-1, the J gene TRBJ2-3; 9 nucleotides line up with TRBD1. The sequence was obtained from a woman under 30 who had recovered from COVID-19. CDR3 bases: TGCAGCGTTGATAGGGGACAGGGTACAGATACGCAGTATTTT. It yields the protein CSVDRGQGTDTQYF.